These T cell receptor beta chains were read from a single sample in a study of CD8+ T cells in alopecia areata. Clones were sequenced by immunoSEQ multiplex PCR, and TCRdb holds only the in-frame ones, with some missing. The table records some 58,000 clones, around 45% of them present only once. The source was CD8+ T cells sorted from blood, collected at approximately week 37, from a patient treated with tofacitinib. These receptors came from a human donor with alopecia areata. Both conserved end residues are part of each CDR3. The D gene is left open where the match is weak. For some rows the clone size is stated as once, few or many, or as a class when expanded; others skip it.

J,D,size,V,DNA,CDR3
TRBJ2-7,TRBD2,.,TRBV25-1,TGTGCCAGCAGGACGGACGTTAGCGCGGGGTGGGAGGGCGAGCAGTACTTC,CASRTDVSAGWEGEQYF
TRBJ2-1,.,.,TRBV7-9,TGTGCCAGCAGCCTCTCCGGGACCAACAATGAGCAGTTCTTC,CASSLSGTNNEQFF
TRBJ2-5,TRBD2,.,TRBV29-1,TGCAGCGTTGTTCGGGGGGAAGAGACCCAGTACTTC,CSVVRGEETQYF
TRBJ2-7,.,.,TRBV29-1,TGCAGCGTTGGTGGGCTCTACGAGCAGTACTTC,CSVGGLYEQYF
TRBJ1-4,.,few,TRBV7-9,TGTGCCAGCAGCGTGGACGGCGAAAAACTGTTTTTT,CASSVDGEKLFF
TRBJ2-2,.,few,TRBV2,TGTGCCACACTGGGGGGCACGAACACCGGGGAGCTGTTTTTT,CATLGGTNTGELFF
TRBJ2-1,.,.,TRBV9,TGTGCCAGCAGCGTCTCCTACAATGAGCAGTTCTTC,CASSVSYNEQFF
TRBJ2-2,TRBD1,.,TRBV29-1,TGCAGCGTATGGGACAGCCGTGGGGAGCTGTTTTTT,CSVWDSRGELFF
TRBJ2-6,.,.,TRBV2,TGTGCCAGCAGTAGGACCGCCTCTGGGGCCAACGTCCTGACTTTC,CASSRTASGANVLTF
TRBJ2-1,TRBD2,.,TRBV19,TGTGCCAGTAGTACTAGCGGGAACTCCTACAATGAGCAGTTCTTC,CASSTSGNSYNEQFF
TRBJ2-5,.,.,TRBV29-1,TGCAGCGTTGATCTTCACGCACAAGAGACCCAGTACTTC,CSVDLHAQETQYF
TRBJ2-7,.,.,TRBV27,TGTGCCAGCAGTTGGCAGCCCGCCTACGAGCAGTACTTC,CASSWQPAYEQYF
TRBJ2-1,.,.,TRBV29-1,TGCAGCGTAGCAGGAGCCTCCTACAATGAGCAGTTCTTC,CSVAGASYNEQFF
TRBJ2-7,.,few,TRBV28,TGTGCCAGCAGTTTGTTGTCCTACGAGCAGTACTTC,CASSLLSYEQYF
TRBJ1-1,TRBD1,few,TRBV5-1,TGCGCCAGCAGCAACTGGGACAGGGTCATGAACACTGAAGCTTTCTTT,CASSNWDRVMNTEAFF